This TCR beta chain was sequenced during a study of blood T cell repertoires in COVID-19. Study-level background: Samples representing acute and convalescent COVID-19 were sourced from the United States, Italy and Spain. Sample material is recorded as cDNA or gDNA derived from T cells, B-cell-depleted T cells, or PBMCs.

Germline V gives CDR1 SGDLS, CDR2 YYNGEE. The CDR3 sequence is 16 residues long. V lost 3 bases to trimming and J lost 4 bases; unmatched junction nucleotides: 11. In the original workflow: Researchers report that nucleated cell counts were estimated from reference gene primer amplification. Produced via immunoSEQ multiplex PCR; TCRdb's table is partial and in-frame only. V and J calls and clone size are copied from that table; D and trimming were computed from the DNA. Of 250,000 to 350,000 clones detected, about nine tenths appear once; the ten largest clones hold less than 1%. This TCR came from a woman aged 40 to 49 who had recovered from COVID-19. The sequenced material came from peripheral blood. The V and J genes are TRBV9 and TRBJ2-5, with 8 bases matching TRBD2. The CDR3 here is CASSGGRGRGGETQYF. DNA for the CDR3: TGTGCCAGCAGCGGAGGCAGGGGCCGGGGGGGAGAGACCCAGTACTTC.